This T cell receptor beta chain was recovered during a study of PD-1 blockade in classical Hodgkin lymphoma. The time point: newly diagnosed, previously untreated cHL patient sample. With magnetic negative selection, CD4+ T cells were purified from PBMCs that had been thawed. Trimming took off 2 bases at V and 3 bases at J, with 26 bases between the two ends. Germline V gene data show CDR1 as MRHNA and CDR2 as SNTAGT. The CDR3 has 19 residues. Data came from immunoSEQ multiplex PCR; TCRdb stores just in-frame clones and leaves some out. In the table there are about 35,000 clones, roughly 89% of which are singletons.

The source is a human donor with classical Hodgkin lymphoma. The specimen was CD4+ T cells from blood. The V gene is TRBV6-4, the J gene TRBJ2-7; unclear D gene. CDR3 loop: CASSDPMTPKLERYYEQYF. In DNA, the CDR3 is TGTGCCAGCAGTGACCCGATGACACCCAAATTGGAACGGTACTACGAGCAGTACTTC.